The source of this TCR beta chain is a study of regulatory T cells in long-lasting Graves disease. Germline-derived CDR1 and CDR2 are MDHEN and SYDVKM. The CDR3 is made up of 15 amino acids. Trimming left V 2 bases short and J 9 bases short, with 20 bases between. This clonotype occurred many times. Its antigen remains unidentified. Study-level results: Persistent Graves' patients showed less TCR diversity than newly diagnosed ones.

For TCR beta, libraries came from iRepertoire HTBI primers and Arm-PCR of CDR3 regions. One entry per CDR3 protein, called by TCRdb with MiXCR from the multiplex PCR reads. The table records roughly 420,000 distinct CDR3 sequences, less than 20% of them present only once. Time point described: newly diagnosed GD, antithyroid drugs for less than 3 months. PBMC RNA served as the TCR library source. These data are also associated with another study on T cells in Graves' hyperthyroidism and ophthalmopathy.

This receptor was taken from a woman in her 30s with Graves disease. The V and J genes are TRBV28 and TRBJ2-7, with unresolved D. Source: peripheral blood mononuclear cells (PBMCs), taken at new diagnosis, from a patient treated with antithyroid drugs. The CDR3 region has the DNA TGTGCCAGCAGTTTAACACCGACCCTGGGTGACGCGCAGTACTTC. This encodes CASSLTPTLGDAQYF.